This T cell receptor beta chain is from a study of PD-1 blockade in classical Hodgkin lymphoma. Study summary: On a schedule of every 2 weeks, patients received nivolumab 3 mg/kg intravenously.

Stated time point: cycle 4 day 1 (C4D1), after 5 to 7 weeks of nivolumab. Brentuximab vedotin exposure varied among the patients, all of whom had relapsed after autologous stem cell transplantation. Of note for this clone: As yet, its antigen is unknown.

The V end was cut by 9 bases, the J end by 6 bases, with 18 bases between. CDR3 length equals 13 residues. Per germline, CDR1 LNHDA and CDR2 SQIVND (reference sequence). Study-level points and caveats: Lower baseline TCR diversity was reported for newly diagnosed patients than for healthy donors.

Using immunoSEQ multiplex PCR, the repertoire was profiled, and TCRdb retains in-frame clones only, with some absent. This sample carries approximately 65,000 clones, 91% of them seen once, and the ten largest clones take over 9%. The source material was peripheral blood mononuclear cells (PBMCs), sampled before the fourth cycle of nivolumab. This sequence originates from a human donor with classical Hodgkin lymphoma. This chain joins TRBV19 and TRBJ2-7, with a tentative D call TRBD2 (6 bases). CDR3 amino acids: CASRNLGAGEQYF. The DNA of the CDR3 is TGTGCCAGCAGAAACCTTGGAGCGGGCGAGCAGTACTTC.